The rows below give T cell receptor beta chains drawn from one sample of a study of beta chain features in type 1 diabetes. Sequenced by immunoSEQ multiplex PCR; TCRdb stores in-frame clones only, minus some. The sample has 500,000 to 700,000 clones, less than 20% seen once. The sequenced sample consisted of naive CD4+ T cells from blood. These receptors all stem from a man in his late teens or twenties in good health. Each CDR3 is given with its conserved first and last residue. Each record gives: V gene, J gene, D gene, CDR3 protein. A D gene is named only where the DNA matches it firmly.

>TRBV2|TRBJ1-3|-
CASSGGSGNTIYF
>TRBV5-1|TRBJ2-1|-
CASSLAPGTRNNEQFF
>TRBV28|TRBJ2-5|TRBD1
CASSFPDRAQETQYF
>TRBV15|TRBJ1-2|-
CATSSQGTATVLGYTF
>TRBV6-5|TRBJ1-5|-
CASSYSVLRQPQHF
>TRBV30|TRBJ1-1|-
CARQVMNTEAFF
>TRBV6-5|TRBJ1-4|-
CASSPLSGKLFF
>TRBV9|TRBJ2-5|TRBD2
CASSVDPSGRETQYF
>TRBV7-2|TRBJ1-5|-
CASTRDSNQPQHF
>TRBV28|TRBJ1-5|-
CASSVLWSNQPQHF
>TRBV29-1|TRBJ1-1|-
CSGMTFSQGTEAFF
>TRBV5-1|TRBJ2-7|-
CASSLRIPHEQYF
>TRBV14|TRBJ1-1|-
CASSQGFGRKMNTEAFF
>TRBV19|TRBJ2-5|-
CASMGNYQETQYF
>TRBV6-6|TRBJ2-7|TRBD2
CASSFGTSSSYEQYF
>TRBV4-2|TRBJ1-4|-
CASTEQVVNEKLFF
>TRBV4-1|TRBJ2-1|-
CASSQSPTTIDEQFF
>TRBV10-3|TRBJ2-4|TRBD1
CAISDRTGNTKNIQYF
>TRBV5-6|TRBJ2-2|-
CASSLFLGRVTGELFF
>TRBV29-1|TRBJ1-2|TRBD1
CSVEGGWTGTFNYGYTF
>TRBV27|TRBJ2-3|TRBD2
CASTYLGTSGSITDTQYF
>TRBV5-1|TRBJ2-7|-
CASSTDSSYEQYF
>TRBV14|TRBJ1-4|-
CASSQDGVGEKLFF
>TRBV28|TRBJ2-7|TRBD1
CASTPGQVGAYEQYF
>TRBV7-2|TRBJ1-2|-
CASSLGSGETYGYTF
>TRBV7-9|TRBJ1-2|-
CASSLFGAPGTYTF
>TRBV10-3|TRBJ2-1|TRBD2
CAIRELAGGDNEQFF
>TRBV4-3|TRBJ2-6|-
CASSQVAGANVLTF
>TRBV7-9|TRBJ1-1|-
CASSLSGDTEAFF
>TRBV7-3|TRBJ1-1|TRBD1
CASSTGTGNTEAFF
>TRBV4-2|TRBJ1-2|-
CASSQDYGGYGYTF
>TRBV19|TRBJ1-2|-
CASSIRRLPGDGYTF
>TRBV11-1|TRBJ2-7|-
CASSLAVISSYEQYF
>TRBV7-2|TRBJ1-1|-
CASSLKWGNTEAFF
>TRBV19|TRBJ2-2|-
CASSPSGELFF
>TRBV5-4|TRBJ2-3|-
CASSRGLGTDTQYF
>TRBV6-6|TRBJ1-5|TRBD1
CASSYSTGTGGQPQHF
>TRBV2|TRBJ1-5|TRBD1
CASSGRDRGNQPQHF
>TRBV7-2|TRBJ2-7|TRBD2
CASSLVGGEGSYEQYF
>TRBV19|TRBJ1-2|-
CASSPRQETNYGYTF
>TRBV27|TRBJ2-7|TRBD2
CASSGGGHEQYF
>TRBV2|TRBJ2-2|-
CANLGRPSGELCF
>TRBV25-1|TRBJ2-2|TRBD2
CASSYGTSGRTGELFF
>TRBV28|TRBJ2-7|-
CASRPSAAGTYEQYF
>TRBV5-1|TRBJ2-2|-
CASSLGAGRTGELFF
>TRBV10-3|TRBJ2-2|-
CAISVRTVNTGELFF
>TRBV7-2|TRBJ2-1|TRBD2
CASSPAGLAAANEQFF
>TRBV7-9|TRBJ2-7|TRBD1
CASSQGQGPYEQYF
>TRBV30|TRBJ2-7|-
CATGLSSYEQYF
>TRBV5-4|TRBJ2-1|TRBD1
CASAHDPGQGWNEQFF